This TCR beta chain was retrieved from a study of T cell changes during pregnancy in multiple sclerosis. Clones were read by immunoSEQ multiplex PCR, and TCRdb kept only the in-frame ones, dropping some. The sample includes some 100,000 clones, approximately 92% seen only once; the top ten take 1% to 1.5%. There are 14 residues in the CDR3. Germline CDR1 is KGHSH and CDR2 is LQKENI. V was clipped by 1 base and J by 4 bases; unmatched bases: 3. The sample in question was peripheral blood, obtained in the second trimester of pregnancy. The TCR sequence derives from a female donor with multiple sclerosis, enrolled in a pregnancy study. The chain uses TRBV18 and TRBJ1-1, with TRBD1 matching over 7 bases. CDR3 nucleotide sequence: TGTGCCAGCTCACCACAGTCAGGGGGCACTGAAGCTTTCTTT. It codes for CASSPQSGGTEAFF.